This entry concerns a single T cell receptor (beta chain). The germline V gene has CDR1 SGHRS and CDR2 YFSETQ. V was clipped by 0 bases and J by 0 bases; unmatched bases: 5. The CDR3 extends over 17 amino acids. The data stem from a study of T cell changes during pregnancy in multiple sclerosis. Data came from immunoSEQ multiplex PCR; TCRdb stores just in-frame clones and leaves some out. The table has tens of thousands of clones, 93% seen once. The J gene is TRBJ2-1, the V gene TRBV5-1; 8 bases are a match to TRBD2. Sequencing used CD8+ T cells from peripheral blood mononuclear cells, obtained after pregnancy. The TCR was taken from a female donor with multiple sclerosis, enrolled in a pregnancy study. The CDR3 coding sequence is TGCGCCAGCAGCTTGGCGACTAGCGTCAGCTCCTACAATGAGCAGTTCTTC. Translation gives CASSLATSVSSYNEQFF.